One and the same sample provided the 32 T cell receptor beta chains below, sequenced in a study of blood T cell repertoires in COVID-19. Clones were read by immunoSEQ multiplex PCR, and TCRdb kept only the in-frame ones, dropping some. The sample contains around 200,000 clones, 75% to 90% of which appear only once. The material sequenced was PBMCs or T cells enriched from blood (not recorded which). Receptor source: a woman aged 30 to 39 who had been exposed to COVID-19.

This chain connects TRBV14 to TRBJ2-1; TRBD2 matches 10 bases. CDR3 length equals 15 residues. With V trimmed by 1 base and J by 7 bases, 4 bases remained unmatched. Germline values: CDR1 SGHDN, CDR2 FVKESK. CDR3 amino acids: CASSQGSSGGNEQFF. The DNA for the CDR3 is TGTGCCAGCAGCCAAGGCTCTAGCGGGGGTAATGAGCAGTTCTTC.

This chain links TRBV5-4 with TRBJ1-2; 7 bases map to TRBD1. CDR3 length equals 15 residues. V was clipped by 0 bases and J by 4 bases; unmatched bases: 6. Germline-derived CDR1 and CDR2 are SGHNT and YYREEE (reference sequence). The CDR3 DNA is TGTGCCAGCAGCTTGGCCGGGACAGAACTCTATGGCTACACCTTC. Protein: CASSLAGTELYGYTF.

The chain is built from TRBV18 and TRBJ2-7; D call uncertain. The V gene's germline CDR1 is KGHSH and CDR2 LQKENI. The length of the CDR3 is 12 residues. V lost 3 bases and J lost 10, with 13 bases in between. CDR3 in amino acids: CASSPALGDQYF. CDR3 in DNA: TGTGCCAGCTCACCCGCGTTGGGCGACCAGTACTTC.

The rearrangement links TRBV19 to TRBJ2-7; 8 positions match TRBD1. Per the germline V gene, CDR1 is LNHDA and CDR2 is SQIVND (reference sequence). The CDR3 has 15 amino acids. Losses at the gene ends were 5 bases for V and 5 bases for J; bases not matched to a gene: 11. CDR3 sequence reads: CASSPRTGKYNEQYF. CDR3 DNA: TGTGCCAGTAGTCCCCGGACAGGGAAGTATAACGAGCAGTACTTC.

This chain links TRBV6-5 with TRBJ1-1; D ambiguous. The V end lost 7 bases, the J end lost 0 bases, and 12 bases lay between the germline ends. The CDR3 runs to 14 residues. CDR1 MNHEY and CDR2 SVGAGI come from the germline V gene. The DNA of the CDR3 is TGTGCCAGCACCCGCGGGGTTATGAACACTGAAGCTTTCTTT. Amino acid sequence: CASTRGVMNTEAFF.

The rearrangement links TRBV5-4 to TRBJ1-4; D is possibly TRBD1 (5 bases). V was trimmed by 5 bases and J by 3 bases, leaving 11 bases between them. CDR1 is SGHNT, CDR2 YYREEE, per germline (reference sequence). This CDR3 has 14 amino acids. CDR3 sequence: CASRSTGANEKLFF. In nucleotides, the CDR3 is TGTGCCAGCAGGTCGACGGGGGCTAATGAAAAACTGTTTTTT.

This chain uses TRBV9 with TRBJ2-3; 12 bases are shared with TRBD2. The CDR3 runs to 16 residues. J was trimmed by 4 bases and V by 4 bases; bases with no gene match: 7. CDR1 and CDR2 from the germline V gene are SGDLS and YYNGEE. In DNA, the CDR3 is TGTGCCAGCAGCCCCCGAGCTAGCGGGGGGGCAGATACGCAGTATTTT. It encodes CASSPRASGGADTQYF. Combining the CDR3 with reference TRBV9 and TRBJ2-3 gives the whole variable domain DSGVTQTPKHLITATGQRVTLRCSPRSGDLSVYWYQQSLDQGLQFLIQYYNGEERAKGNILERFSAQQFPDLHSELNLSSLELGDSALYFCASSPRASGGADTQYFGPGTRLTVL.

This clone is a singleton in its sample. V gene TRBV27 combines with J gene TRBJ2-2; perhaps TRBD1 as D (6 bases). CDR1 is MNHEY and CDR2 is SMNVEV in the germline V gene (reference sequence). This CDR3 spans 17 amino acids. V was cut by 5 bases and J by 4 bases, with 20 bases left in between. This chain's CDR3 is CASSTTGFEFSTGELFF. CDR3 sequence (DNA): TGTGCCAGCAGTACAACAGGGTTTGAGTTTAGCACCGGGGAGCTGTTTTTT.

V and J are TRBV5-1 and TRBJ2-5; 16 bases are a match to TRBD2. V lost 3 bases, J lost 2 bases, and 1 base stayed unmatched. The CDR3 extends over 16 amino acids. Germline V gene data show CDR1 as SGHRS and CDR2 as YFSETQ. CDR3 sequence (DNA): TGCGCCAGCAGCTGGGGACTAGCGGGGGGGCAAGAGACCCAGTACTTC. It is translated as CASSWGLAGGQETQYF. The full variable domain, its missing parts supplied by reference TRBV5-1 and TRBJ2-5, is KAGVTQTPRYLIKTRGQQVTLSCSPISGHRSVSWYQQTPGQGLQFLFEYFSETQRNKGNFPGRFSGRQFSNSRSEMNVSTLELGDSALYLCASSWGLAGGQETQYFGPGTRLLVL.

The V call is TRBV29-1, the J call TRBJ2-7, with D possibly matching TRBD1 (6 bases). CDR1 is SQVTM and CDR2 is ANQGSEA in the germline V gene. The V end lost 4 bases, the J end lost 4 bases, and 14 bases lay between the germline ends. The CDR3 consists of 13 residues. In DNA form, the CDR3 reads TGCAGCGTTGTCGGACAGATACCTTACGAGCAGTACTTC. It specifies CSVVGQIPYEQYF.

The chain combines TRBV2 with TRBJ1-2, with 9 nucleotides matching TRBD1. V trimming: 0 bases; J trimming: 11 bases; junction bases outside the gene matches: 10. Germline V gene lookup returns CDR1 SNHLY and CDR2 FYNNEI. The CDR3 consists of 15 residues. In DNA form, the CDR3 reads TGTGCCAGCAGTGAAGCGCTTCAACAGGGGGCCTCTTACACCTTC. Translation: CASSEALQQGASYTF.

The chain recombines TRBV2 with TRBJ1-2; 8 nucleotides line up with TRBD1. The CDR3 consists of 14 residues. J was trimmed by 3 bases and V by 4 bases; bases with no gene match: 4. The germline V gene encodes CDR1 SNHLY and CDR2 FYNNEI. CDR3 sequence: CASSAQGVDYGYTF. The CDR3, as DNA: TGTGCCAGCAGTGCACAGGGGGTAGACTATGGCTACACCTTC.

This chain connects TRBV5-1 to TRBJ1-6; tentative D call: TRBD1 (6 bases). The length of the CDR3 is 14 residues. Trimming took 4 bases from V and 14 from J, leaving 19 bases between them. Germline V gene data show CDR1 as SGHRS and CDR2 as YFSETQ. The CDR3 protein is CASSDISGTRTLHF. CDR3 in DNA: TGCGCCAGCAGCGACATATCCGGGACACGGACCCTCCACTTT.

This clone was counted a few times. The chain carries TRBV6-6 and TRBJ2-7; tentative D call: TRBD2 (7 bases). The V end was cut by 7 bases, the J end by 6 bases, with 19 bases between. Germline lookup yields CDR1 MNHNY and CDR2 SVGAGI (reference sequence). This CDR3 region has 14 residues. The CDR3 region is CASTSWGGRSEQYF. The CDR3 bases are TGTGCCAGCACCTCCTGGGGGGGCCGGAGCGAGCAGTACTTC.

The V and J genes are TRBV3-1 (or the pseudogene TRBV3-2) and TRBJ1-6; TRBD1 matches 8 bases. CDR1 and CDR2 (germline): LGHDT, YNNKEL (reference sequence). The ends lost 5 bases at V and 9 bases at J; junction bases unmatched: 9. The CDR3 sequence is 15 residues long. The CDR3 reads CASSSGVQGVSPLHF. The CDR3 nucleotides read TGTGCCAGCAGCTCAGGGGTACAGGGGGTTTCACCCCTCCACTTT.

J is TRBJ1-2 and V is TRBV13, with TRBD1 as a possible D gene (5 bases). V lost 0 bases to trimming and J lost 7 bases, with 12 bases between them. CDR1 and CDR2 from the germline V gene are PRHDT and FYEKMQ (reference sequence). The CDR3 sequence is 14 residues long. DNA of the CDR3: TGTGCCAGCAGCTTAGGCAGGGTGTTAGGTGGCTACACCTTC. Translated: CASSLGRVLGGYTF.

The chain uses TRBV11-2 and TRBJ2-7, with D tentatively TRBD2 (6 bases). The length of the CDR3 is 15 residues. Trimming removed 2 bases from V and 2 bases from J, with 13 bases in between. Germline V gives CDR1 SGHAT, CDR2 FQNNGV. CDR3 amino acids: CASSLSGEPTYEQYF. CDR3 DNA: TGTGCCAGCAGCTTATCGGGGGAGCCGACCTACGAGCAGTACTTC. The whole variable domain, remainder taken from reference TRBV11-2 and TRBJ2-7, is EAGVAQSPRYKIIEKRQSVAFWCNPISGHATLYWYQQILGQGPKLLIQFQNNGVVDDSQLPKDRFSAERLKGVDSTLKIQPAKLEDSAVYLCASSLSGEPTYEQYFGPGTRLTVT.

A few counts support this clone. CDR3 loop: CASSIRTGNYGYTF. CDR3 nucleotide sequence: TGTGCCAGTAGTATCCGGACGGGAAACTATGGCTACACCTTC. J is TRBJ1-2 and V is TRBV19; D not certain. The CDR3 loop spans 14 amino acids. V was pared by 3 bases and J by 2 bases, with 10 bases between. Germline CDR1 reads LNHDA; CDR2 reads SQIVND (reference sequence). The variable domain in full, with the rest retrieved from reference TRBV19 and TRBJ1-2, is DGGITQSPKYLFRKEGQNVTLSCEQNLNHDAMYWYRQDPGQGLRLIYYSQIVNDFQKGDIAEGYSVSREKKESFPLTVTSAQKNPTAFYLCASSIRTGNYGYTFGSGTRLTVV.

The chain combines TRBV5-6 with TRBJ1-6; TRBD1 aligns across 11 bases. The CDR3 length is 14 residues. J was trimmed by 7 bases and V by 3 bases; bases with no gene match: 0. Germline CDR1 SGHDT, CDR2 YYEEEE. The CDR3 loop reads CASSWDRGNSPLHF. The CDR3 DNA reads as TGTGCCAGCAGCTGGGACAGGGGGAATTCACCCCTCCACTTT.

The rearrangement joins TRBV7-8 to TRBJ1-1; TRBD1 might be the D (5 bases). From germline, CDR1 is SGHVS and CDR2 FQNEAQ. V lost 8 bases to trimming and J lost 2 bases, with 21 bases between them. The CDR3 has 16 residues. The chain's CDR3 is CASDRFSLGANTEAFF. As DNA, the CDR3 is TGTGCCAGCGACAGATTTTCACTCGGAGCTAACACTGAAGCTTTCTTT. The complete variable domain, with remaining parts taken from reference TRBV7-8 and TRBJ1-1, reads GAGVSQSPRYKVAKRGQDVALRCDPISGHVSLFWYQQALGQGPEFLTYFQNEAQLDKSGLPSDRFFAERPEGSVSTLKIQRTQQEDSAVYLCASDRFSLGANTEAFFGQGTRLTVV.

This rearrangement joins TRBV5-4 to TRBJ2-5, with TRBD1 matching over 8 bases. Germline-derived CDR1 and CDR2 are SGHNT and YYREEE (reference sequence). CDR3 size: 15 residues. Unmatched junction bases numbered 6, after V lost 0 bases and J lost 5 bases. This CDR3 reads CASSLDAGGRETQYF. The CDR3, as DNA: TGTGCCAGCAGCTTGGATGCAGGGGGCAGGGAGACCCAGTACTTC. The full variable domain, completed using reference TRBV5-4 and TRBJ2-5, is ETGVTQSPTHLIKTRGQQVTLRCSSQSGHNTVSWYQQALGQGPQFIFQYYREEENGRGNFPPRFSGLQFPNYSSELNVNALELDDSALYLCASSLDAGGRETQYFGPGTRLLVL.

The chain links TRBV9 to TRBJ2-7, with D possibly being TRBD2 (5 bases). CDR1 and CDR2 from the germline V gene are SGDLS and YYNGEE. The ends were cut back, 3 bases at V and 0 bases at J, with 10 bases in the middle. The CDR3 has 14 amino acids. The CDR3 is CASSAGWSSYEQYF. The DNA for the CDR3 is TGTGCCAGCAGCGCGGGGTGGAGCTCCTACGAGCAGTACTTC.

The J gene is TRBJ1-2, the V gene TRBV7-9; no clear D gene. There are 12 residues in the CDR3. Germline loops: CDR1 SEHNR, CDR2 FQNEAQ (reference sequence). The ends were cut back, 2 bases at V and 5 bases at J, with 6 bases in the middle. The CDR3 sequence: CASSLRGYGYTF. The CDR3 DNA reads TGTGCCAGCAGCTTAAGAGGGTATGGCTACACCTTC.

The V call is TRBV15, the J call TRBJ1-1, with 7 bases that match TRBD1. This CDR3 has 13 amino acids. V dropped 11 bases and J dropped 4; count of bases not matched to a gene: 10. Looked up from germline, CDR1 is LNHNV and CDR2 is YYDKDF (reference sequence). CDR3: CASGPKGATEAFF. The DNA for the CDR3 is TGTGCCTCCGGGCCAAAGGGGGCCACTGAAGCTTTCTTT.

This clone has only one observation. CDR3 sequence (DNA): TGTGCCAGCGGGGGACAGGGGGCGGGGGAGACCCAGTACTTC. This encodes CASGGQGAGETQYF. The J gene is TRBJ2-5, the V gene TRBV27, with 12 positions matching TRBD1. V trimming: 8 bases; J trimming: 5 bases; junction bases outside the gene matches: 6. CDR3 length equals 14 residues. From germline, CDR1 is MNHEY and CDR2 SMNVEV (reference sequence).

The rearrangement links TRBV5-1 to TRBJ2-2, with D perhaps TRBD1 (6 bases). V was cut by 5 bases and J by 5 bases, with 10 bases left in between. The CDR3 totals 13 residues. Germline CDR1 SGHRS, CDR2 YFSETQ. The CDR3 nucleotides read TGCGCCAGCAGTGCCCAGGGGACCGGGGAGCTGTTTTTT. This sequence encodes CASSAQGTGELFF.

V gene TRBV6-5 combines with J gene TRBJ1-5; 7 nucleotides agree with TRBD1. The CDR3 sequence is 15 residues long. The ends lost 2 bases at V and 6 bases at J; junction bases unmatched: 7. Germline V gene sequence: CDR1 MNHEY, CDR2 SVGAGI. DNA for the CDR3: TGTGCCAGCAGTTACGGAGACAGGGAGCCTCAGCCCCAGCATTTT. Its translation is CASSYGDREPQPQHF.

The V gene is TRBV5-1, the J gene TRBJ2-7; 9 bases agree with TRBD1. CDR3 length equals 16 residues. From germline, CDR1 is SGHRS and CDR2 YFSETQ. The junction had 10 bases not matched to a gene; V was cut back by 4 bases and J by 2 bases. CDR3 sequence: CASSKGRDRVTYEQYF. The CDR3 region has the DNA TGCGCCAGCAGCAAAGGCCGGGACAGGGTAACCTACGAGCAGTACTTC.

J is TRBJ2-7 and V is TRBV5-1; D may be TRBD2 (5 bases). This CDR3 comprises 13 residues. Trimming took 4 bases from V and 2 from J, leaving 10 bases between them. Germline CDR1 reads SGHRS; CDR2 reads YFSETQ. In nucleotides, the CDR3 is TGCGCCAGCAGCCTCGGGGATACCTACGAGCAGTACTTC. Amino acids: CASSLGDTYEQYF.

This clone was recorded only once. Distinct nucleotide sequences in the sample also encode this CDR3. The chain has TRBV3-1 (or the pseudogene TRBV3-2) and TRBJ2-7, with D possibly matching TRBD2 (6 bases). Germline V gene lookup returns CDR1 LGHDT and CDR2 YNNKEL (reference sequence). The CDR3 has 14 residues. V lost 1 base and J 1 base, leaving 8 bases between the germline ends. The CDR3 DNA is TGTGCCAGCAGCCAAGCGGGGGAATCCTACGAGCAGTACTTC. Its translation: CASSQAGESYEQYF.

The rearrangement links TRBV19 to TRBJ2-1, with 7 bases aligning to TRBD1. This CDR3 has 12 residues. Trimming removed 5 bases from V and 9 bases from J; junction bases left unmatched: 4. The germline CDR1 and CDR2 sequences are LNHDA and SQIVND (reference sequence). CDR3 nucleotide sequence: TGTGCCAGTAGTGAACAGGGGAGTGAGCAGTTCTTC. Protein sequence: CASSEQGSEQFF.

This clone was seen many times. The genes are TRBV11-2 and TRBJ2-1, with TRBD2 matching 9 bases. V lost 3 bases to trimming and J lost 3 bases; unmatched junction nucleotides: 3. The CDR3 contains 15 residues. The germline CDR1 and CDR2 sequences are SGHAT and FQNNGV. The CDR3 sequence: CASSFRLADYNEQFF. For the CDR3, the DNA is TGTGCCAGCAGCTTCCGACTAGCGGACTACAATGAGCAGTTCTTC.